Reported below is one TCR beta chain. The V end lost 3 bases, the J end lost 0 bases, and 27 bases lay between the germline ends. Germline V gene lookup returns CDR1 MDHEN and CDR2 SYDVKM. The CDR3 loop spans 20 amino acids. The method was immunoSEQ multiplex PCR; TCRdb's version includes in-frame clones alone and lacks a portion of them. The top ten clones hold roughly 6.9% of a sample with 65,000 to 100,000 clones, about 91% of them seen once. The data were obtained in a study of OX40 agonist ivuxolimab in advanced cancers. About the study: The group had a mean age of 60 years, ranged from about 20 to 79, and was around 86% male.

The TCR sequence derives from an adult with an advanced solid tumor such as melanoma, head and neck, liver or kidney cancer. This specimen consisted of CD4+ or CD8+ T cells sorted from blood, obtained in a trial of the OX40 agonist ivuxolimab. V and J are TRBV28 and TRBJ2-7, with D possibly being TRBD1 (9 bases). CDR3 coding DNA: TGTGCCAGCAGTTTTAGGGGACAGGGTATACTAGCGGTCCTCTCCTACGAGCAGTACTTC. As protein: CASSFRGQGILAVLSYEQYF.